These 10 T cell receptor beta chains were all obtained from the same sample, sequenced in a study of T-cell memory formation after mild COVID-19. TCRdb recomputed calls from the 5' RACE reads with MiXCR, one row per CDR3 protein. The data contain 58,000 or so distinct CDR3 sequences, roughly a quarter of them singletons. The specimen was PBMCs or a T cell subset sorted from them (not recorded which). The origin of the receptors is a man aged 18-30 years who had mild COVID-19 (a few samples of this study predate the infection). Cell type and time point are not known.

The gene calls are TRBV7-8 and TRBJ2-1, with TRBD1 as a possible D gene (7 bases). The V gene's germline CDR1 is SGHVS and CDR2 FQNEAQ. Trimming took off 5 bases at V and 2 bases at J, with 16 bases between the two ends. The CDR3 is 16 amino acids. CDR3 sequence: CASSLRGVAPYNEQFF. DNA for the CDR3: TGTGCCAGCAGCCTCAGGGGGGTGGCCCCCTACAATGAGCAGTTCTTC.

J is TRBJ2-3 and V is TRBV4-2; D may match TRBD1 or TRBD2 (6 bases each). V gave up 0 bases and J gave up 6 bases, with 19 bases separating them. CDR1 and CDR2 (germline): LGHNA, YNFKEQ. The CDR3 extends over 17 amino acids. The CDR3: CASSQEAGGGAGDTQYF. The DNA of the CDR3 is TGTGCCAGCAGCCAAGAGGCTGGGGGCGGGGCCGGGGATACGCAGTATTTT.

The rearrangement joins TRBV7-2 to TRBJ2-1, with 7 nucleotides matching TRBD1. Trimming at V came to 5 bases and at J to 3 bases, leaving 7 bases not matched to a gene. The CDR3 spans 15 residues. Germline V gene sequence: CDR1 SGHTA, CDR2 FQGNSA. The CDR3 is CASSARQGGYNEQFF. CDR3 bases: TGTGCCAGCAGCGCGCGACAGGGTGGCTACAATGAGCAGTTCTTC.

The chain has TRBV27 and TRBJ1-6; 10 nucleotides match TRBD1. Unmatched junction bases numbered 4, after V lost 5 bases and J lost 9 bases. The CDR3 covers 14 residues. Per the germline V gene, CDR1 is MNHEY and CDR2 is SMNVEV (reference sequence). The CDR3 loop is CASSPRDRGSPLHF. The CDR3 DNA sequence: TGTGCCAGCAGTCCCAGGGACAGGGGTTCACCCCTCCACTTT.

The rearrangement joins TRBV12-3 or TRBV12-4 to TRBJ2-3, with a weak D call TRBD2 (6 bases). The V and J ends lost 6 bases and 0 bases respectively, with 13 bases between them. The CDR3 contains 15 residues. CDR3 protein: CASSGVGLSTDTQYF. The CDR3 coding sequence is TGTGCCAGCAGCGGCGTGGGACTGAGCACAGATACGCAGTATTTT.

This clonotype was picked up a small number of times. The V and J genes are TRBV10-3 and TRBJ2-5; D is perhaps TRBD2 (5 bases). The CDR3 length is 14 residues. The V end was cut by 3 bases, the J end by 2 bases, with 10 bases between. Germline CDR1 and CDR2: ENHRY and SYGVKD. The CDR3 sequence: CAISERGEQETQYF. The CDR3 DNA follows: TGTGCCATCAGTGAACGGGGTGAACAAGAGACCCAGTACTTC.

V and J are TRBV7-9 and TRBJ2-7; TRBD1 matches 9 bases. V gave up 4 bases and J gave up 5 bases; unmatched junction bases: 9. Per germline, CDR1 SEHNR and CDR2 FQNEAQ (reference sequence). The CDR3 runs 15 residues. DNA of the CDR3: TGTGCCAGCAGCTCCACAGGGGGCGAAGTGCACGAGCAGTACGTC. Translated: CASSSTGGEVHEQYV.

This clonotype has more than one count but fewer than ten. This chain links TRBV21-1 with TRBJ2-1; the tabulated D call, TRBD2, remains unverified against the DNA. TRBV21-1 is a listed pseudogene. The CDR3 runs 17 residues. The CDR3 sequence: CASSRQSSGAGYNEQFF. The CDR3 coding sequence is TGTGCCAGCAGCAGGCAATCTAGCGGGGCGGGCTACAATGAGCAGTTCTTC.

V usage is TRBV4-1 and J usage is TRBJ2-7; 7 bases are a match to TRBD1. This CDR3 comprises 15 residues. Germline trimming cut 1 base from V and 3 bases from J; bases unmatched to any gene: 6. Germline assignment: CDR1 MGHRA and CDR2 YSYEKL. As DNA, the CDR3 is TGCGCCAGCAGCCAAGGACGGGACAGTAACTACGAGCAGTACTTC. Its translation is CASSQGRDSNYEQYF.

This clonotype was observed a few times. CDR3 sequence (DNA): TGCAGTGCCACCACCCGGGACAGAGCTCAAGAGACCCAGTACTTC. Its translation is CSATTRDRAQETQYF. The chain is built from TRBV20-1 and TRBJ2-5; 7 bases map to TRBD1. The CDR3 sequence is 15 residues long. Germline assignment: CDR1 DFQATT and CDR2 SNEGSKA (reference sequence). The junction had 12 bases not matched to a gene; V was cut back by 6 bases and J by 2 bases.